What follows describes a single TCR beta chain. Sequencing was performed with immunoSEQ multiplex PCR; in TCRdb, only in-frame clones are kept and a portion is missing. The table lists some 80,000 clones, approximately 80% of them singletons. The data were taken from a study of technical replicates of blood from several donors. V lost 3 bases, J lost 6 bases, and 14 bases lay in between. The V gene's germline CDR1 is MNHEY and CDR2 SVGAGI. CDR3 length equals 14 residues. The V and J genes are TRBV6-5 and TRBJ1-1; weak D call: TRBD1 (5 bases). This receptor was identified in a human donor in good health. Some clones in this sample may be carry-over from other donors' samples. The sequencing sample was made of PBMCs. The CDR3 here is CASSYGFGAAEAFF. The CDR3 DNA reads TGTGCCAGCAGTTATGGGTTTGGGGCCGCTGAAGCTTTCTTT.